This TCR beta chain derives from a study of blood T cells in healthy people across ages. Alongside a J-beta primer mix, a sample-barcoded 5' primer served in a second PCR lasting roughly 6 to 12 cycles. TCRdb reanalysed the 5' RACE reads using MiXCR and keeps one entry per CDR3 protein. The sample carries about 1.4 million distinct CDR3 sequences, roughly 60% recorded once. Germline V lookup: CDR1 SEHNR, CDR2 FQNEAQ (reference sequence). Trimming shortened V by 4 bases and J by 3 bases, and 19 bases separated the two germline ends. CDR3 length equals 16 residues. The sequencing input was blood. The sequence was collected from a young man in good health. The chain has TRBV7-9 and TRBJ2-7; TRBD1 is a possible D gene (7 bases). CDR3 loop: CASSSIRGTAYYEQYF. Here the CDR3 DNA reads TGTGCCAGCAGCTCCATCCGCGGGACAGCCTACTACGAGCAGTACTTC.